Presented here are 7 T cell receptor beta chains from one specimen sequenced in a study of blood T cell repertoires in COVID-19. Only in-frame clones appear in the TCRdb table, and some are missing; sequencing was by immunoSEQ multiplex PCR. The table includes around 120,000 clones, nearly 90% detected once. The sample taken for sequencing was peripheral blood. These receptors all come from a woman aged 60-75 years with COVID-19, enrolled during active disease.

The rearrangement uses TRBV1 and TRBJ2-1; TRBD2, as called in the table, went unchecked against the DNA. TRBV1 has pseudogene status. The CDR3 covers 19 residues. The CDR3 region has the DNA TGCACCAGCAGCCCATGGACTAGCGGGGGGGCCCGGTCTGACAATGAGCAGTTCTTC. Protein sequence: CTSSPWTSGGARSDNEQFF.

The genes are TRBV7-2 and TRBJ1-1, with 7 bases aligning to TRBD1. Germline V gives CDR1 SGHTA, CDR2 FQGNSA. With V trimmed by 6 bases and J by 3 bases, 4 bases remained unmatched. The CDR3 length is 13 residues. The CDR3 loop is CASRADRDTEAFF. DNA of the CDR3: TGTGCCAGCAGGGCCGACAGGGACACTGAAGCTTTCTTT.

CDR3 sequence (DNA): TGTGCCATCAGTGAGGAACTTTCCAAAAACATTCAGTACTTC. Protein: CAISEELSKNIQYF. The V and J genes are TRBV10-3 and TRBJ2-4; D is ambiguous. Per germline, CDR1 ENHRY and CDR2 SYGVKD. V dropped 2 bases and J dropped 2 bases, with 7 bases sitting between them. CDR3 length equals 14 residues.

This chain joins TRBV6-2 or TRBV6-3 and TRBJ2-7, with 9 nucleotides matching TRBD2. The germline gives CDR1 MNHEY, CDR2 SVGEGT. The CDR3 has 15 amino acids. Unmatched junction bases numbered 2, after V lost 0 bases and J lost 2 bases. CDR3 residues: CASSYSTSGAYEQYF. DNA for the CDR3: TGTGCCAGCAGTTACTCGACTAGCGGTGCCTACGAGCAGTACTTC.

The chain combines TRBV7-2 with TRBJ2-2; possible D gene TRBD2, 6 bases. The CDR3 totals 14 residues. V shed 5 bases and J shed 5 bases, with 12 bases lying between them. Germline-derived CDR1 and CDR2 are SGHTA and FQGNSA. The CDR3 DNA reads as TGTGCCAGCAGCCCGAGCGGGTTGACCGGGGAGCTGTTTTTT. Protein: CASSPSGLTGELFF. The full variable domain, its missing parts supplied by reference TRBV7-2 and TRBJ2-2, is GAGVSQSPSNKVTEKGKDVELRCDPISGHTALYWYRQSLGQGLEFLIYFQGNSAPDKSGLPSDRFSAERTGGSVSTLTIQRTQQEDSAVYLCASSPSGLTGELFFGEGSRLTVL.

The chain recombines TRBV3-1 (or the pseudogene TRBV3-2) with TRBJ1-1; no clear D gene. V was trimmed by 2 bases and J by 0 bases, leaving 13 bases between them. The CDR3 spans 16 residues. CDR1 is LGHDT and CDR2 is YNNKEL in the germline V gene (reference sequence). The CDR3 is CASSQLSGLMNTEAFF. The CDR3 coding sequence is TGTGCCAGCAGCCAATTGAGCGGGCTGATGAACACTGAAGCTTTCTTT.

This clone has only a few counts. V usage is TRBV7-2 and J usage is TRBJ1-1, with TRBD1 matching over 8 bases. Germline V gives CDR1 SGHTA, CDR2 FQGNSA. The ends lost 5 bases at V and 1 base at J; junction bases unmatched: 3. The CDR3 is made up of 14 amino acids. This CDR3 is CASSPGQGNTEAFF. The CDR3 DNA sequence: TGTGCCAGCAGCCCAGGACAGGGGAACACTGAAGCTTTCTTT.